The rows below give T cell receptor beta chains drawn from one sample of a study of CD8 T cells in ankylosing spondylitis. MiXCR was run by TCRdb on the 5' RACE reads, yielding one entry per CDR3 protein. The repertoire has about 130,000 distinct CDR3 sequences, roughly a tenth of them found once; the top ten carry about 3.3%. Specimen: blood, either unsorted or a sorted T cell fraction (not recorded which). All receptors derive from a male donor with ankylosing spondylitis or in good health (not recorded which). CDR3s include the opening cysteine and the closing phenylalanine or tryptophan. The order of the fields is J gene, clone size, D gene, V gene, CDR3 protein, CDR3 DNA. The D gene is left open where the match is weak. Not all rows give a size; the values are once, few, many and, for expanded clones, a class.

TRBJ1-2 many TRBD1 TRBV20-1 CSAENLGQDNGYTF TGCAGTGCCGAGAACCTGGGACAGGACAATGGCTACACCTTC
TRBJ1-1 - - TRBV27 CASSNPRGPVAEAFF TGTGCCAGCAGTAACCCCAGGGGCCCCGTCGCGGAAGCTTTCTTT
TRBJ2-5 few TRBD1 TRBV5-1 CASSRTGQERETQYF TGCGCCAGCAGCCGGACCGGACAGGAACGGGAGACCCAGTACTTC
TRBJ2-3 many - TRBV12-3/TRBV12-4 CASGALGADTQYF TGTGCCAGCGGCGCCCTGGGGGCTGATACGCAGTATTTT
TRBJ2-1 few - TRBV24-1 CATSTSYNEQFF TGTGCCACCTCAACCTCCTACAATGAGCAGTTCTTC
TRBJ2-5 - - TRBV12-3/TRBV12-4 CASSLVKGSETQYF TGTGCCAGCAGTTTAGTGAAAGGCTCGGAGACCCAGTACTTC
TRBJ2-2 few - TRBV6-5 CASSFESGELFF TGTGCCAGCAGTTTTGAGTCCGGGGAGCTGTTTTTT
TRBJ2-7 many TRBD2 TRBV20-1 CSARVGGSWGEQYF TGCAGTGCTAGAGTTGGCGGGAGTTGGGGCGAGCAGTACTTC
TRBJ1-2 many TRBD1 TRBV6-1 CASRPKDREDYGYTF TGTGCCAGCAGACCAAAAGACAGGGAGGATTATGGCTACACCTTC
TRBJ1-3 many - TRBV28 CASRPGNSGNTIYF TGTGCCAGCAGACCCGGGAATTCTGGAAACACCATATATTTT